The rows below give T cell receptor beta chains drawn from one sample of a study of patients and donors after allogeneic stem cell transplantation. TCRdb fed the RT-PCR reads into MiXCR, producing one record per CDR3 protein. The data show 200,000 to 250,000 distinct CDR3 sequences, 11% to 15% seen once. Specimen: blood, either unsorted or a sorted T cell fraction (not recorded which). These receptors came from a human donor who was either an allogeneic HSCT recipient or a stem cell or donor lymphocyte infusion donor (not recorded which). It is not recorded whose cells these are; they may come from a transplant donor. The CDR3 runs from the conserved cysteine through the conserved F or W. Each record gives: D gene, clone size, V gene, J gene, CDR3 DNA, CDR3 protein. A D gene is named only where the DNA matches it firmly. Size is omitted from some rows. Given values are once, few, many or a class for expanded clones.

>TRBD1|many|TRBV12-3/TRBV12-4|TRBJ1-5
TGTGCCAGCAGCACCGGACAGGGCAATCAGCCCCAGCATTTT
CASSTGQGNQPQHF
>TRBD2|few|TRBV30|TRBJ2-1
TGTGCCTGGAGGACTAGCGGGGAGCAGTTCTTC
CAWRTSGEQFF
>.|.|TRBV21-1|TRBJ2-5
TGTGCCAGCAGCAAATGGACAGGAGAGTACCAAGAGACCCAGTACTTC
CASSKWTGEYQETQYF
>TRBD2|.|TRBV7-8|TRBJ2-5
TGTGCCAGCAGCTTATTCGGACTAGCGGATGGGGGAGAGACCCAGTACTTC
CASSLFGLADGGETQYF
>.|once|TRBV29-1|TRBJ1-2
TGCAGCGTTGAACCAGATGGCTACACCTTC
CSVEPDGYTF
>TRBD1|few|TRBV4-3|TRBJ2-6
TGCGCCAGCAGCCAAGATGACAGGGGGCGCTTCTCTGGGGCCAACGTCCTGACTTTC
CASSQDDRGRFSGANVLTF
>TRBD2|.|TRBV9|TRBJ2-3
TGTGCCAGCAGCGTAGGGCCTAGCGGGGATCGTGGCGATACGCAGTATTTT
CASSVGPSGDRGDTQYF
>TRBD1|few|TRBV28|TRBJ1-2
TGTGCCAGCAGTACACAGGGGAACTATGGCTACACCTTC
CASSTQGNYGYTF
>TRBD2|few|TRBV6-1|TRBJ2-2
TGTGCCAGCACCGGGGGGCTAGCGGGGTCCGGGGAGCTGTTTTTT
CASTGGLAGSGELFF
>.|many|TRBV9|TRBJ2-5
TGTGCCAGCAGCCCCCCTGTATTGGAGACCCAGTACTTC
CASSPPVLETQYF
>.|many|TRBV5-1|TRBJ2-5
TGCGCCAGCAGCATTAGCGGTGTCCCCCAAGAGACCCAGTACTTC
CASSISGVPQETQYF
>.|.|TRBV30|TRBJ1-2
TGTGCCTGGAGTGCCCGCGGGGCCCATGGCTACACCTTC
CAWSARGAHGYTF
>.|few|TRBV10-3|TRBJ2-7
TGTGCCATCAGTGATGTCCTTCAGAGCTCCTACGAGCAGTACTTC
CAISDVLQSSYEQYF
>.|few|TRBV18|TRBJ2-1
TGTGCCAGCTTTCGCGCGGCTAGCGTCTACAATGAGCAGTTCTTC
CASFRAASVYNEQFF
>TRBD2|few|TRBV20-1|TRBJ2-7
TGCAGTGCTAGAGACACTAGCGGGACGTTCGAGCAGTACTTC
CSARDTSGTFEQYF
>.|few|TRBV6-1|TRBJ1-5
TGTGCCAGCGGTGGACAGAATAGCAATCAGCCCCAGCATTTT
CASGGQNSNQPQHF
>.|many|TRBV12-3/TRBV12-4|TRBJ1-1
TGTGCCAGCAACCCTAGGGGGTCCACTGAAGCTTTCTTT
CASNPRGSTEAFF
>.|many|TRBV7-6|TRBJ2-1
TGTGCCAGCAGCTTAACTTCTGGCCCCCCGGGGAATGAGCAGTTCTTC
CASSLTSGPPGNEQFF
>TRBD2|.|TRBV14|TRBJ2-7
TGTGCCAGCAGCCACCTGGGACTAGCGGGAGCGGCAGAGCAGTACTTC
CASSHLGLAGAAEQYF
>.|.|TRBV6-5|TRBJ2-3
TGTGCCAGCAGTTTCCGGACAGGGAGGGTGAGCACAGATACGCAGTATTTT
CASSFRTGRVSTDTQYF
>.|.|TRBV15|TRBJ1-2
TGTGCCACCAGCAGAGCGGGACTTTCGCCAGGGGATGGCTACACCTTC
CATSRAGLSPGDGYTF